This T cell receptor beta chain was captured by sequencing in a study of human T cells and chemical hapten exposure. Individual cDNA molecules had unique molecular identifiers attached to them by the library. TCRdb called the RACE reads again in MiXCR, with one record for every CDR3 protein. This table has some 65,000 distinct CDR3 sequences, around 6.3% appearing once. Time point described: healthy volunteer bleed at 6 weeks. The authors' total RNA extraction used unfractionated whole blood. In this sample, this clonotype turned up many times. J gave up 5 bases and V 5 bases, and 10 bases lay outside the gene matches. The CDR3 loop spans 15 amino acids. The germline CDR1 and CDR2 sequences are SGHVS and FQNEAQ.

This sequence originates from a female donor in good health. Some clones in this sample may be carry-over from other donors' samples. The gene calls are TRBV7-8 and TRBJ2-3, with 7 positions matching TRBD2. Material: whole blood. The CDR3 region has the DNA TGTGCCAGCAGCCACAATAGCGGGCTTCAAGATACGCAGTATTTT. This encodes CASSHNSGLQDTQYF.